The 25 T cell receptor beta chains presented below share a single source sample, sequenced in a study of breast tumors, draining lymph nodes, adjacent tissues. TCRdb used MiXCR to reprocess the multiplex PCR reads, holding one entry per CDR3 protein. The table shows around 140,000 distinct CDR3 sequences, with approximately 20% occurring only once. The lymph nodes were axillary draining lymph nodes from breast cancer patients. The sequenced sample consisted of axillary lymph node tissue. Receptors were obtained from a female donor with breast cancer. Some clones in this sample may be carry-over from other donors' samples.

On this clonotype itself: This may be a read error: a much more frequent sequence differs by one nucleotide. V and J are TRBV15 and TRBJ2-7; 9 nucleotides line up with TRBD2. The CDR3 consists of 16 residues. Germline V gives CDR1 LNHNV, CDR2 YYDKDF (reference sequence). The CDR3 is CAASRDLTSGTYEQYF. The CDR3 nucleotides read TGTGCCGCCAGCAGAGATTTGACTAGCGGAACTTACGAGCAGTACTTC.

This clonotype was recorded at least ten times. The chain uses TRBV2 and TRBJ1-5, with 7 bases matching TRBD1. This CDR3 is 15 amino acids long. Trimming removed 7 bases from V and 2 bases from J; junction bases left unmatched: 8. Germline CDR1 SNHLY, CDR2 FYNNEI. CDR3 residues: CASTGTVGGNQPQHF. The CDR3 DNA sequence: TGTGCCAGCACCGGGACAGTTGGGGGCAATCAGCCCCAGCATTTT.

This clonotype showed up many times. The CDR3 bases are TGCAGTGCCCAATACCCAGTACAAGAGACCCAGTACTTC. Translating gives CSAQYPVQETQYF. The V call is TRBV20-1, the J call TRBJ2-5; D is uncertain. Germline lookup yields CDR1 DFQATT and CDR2 SNEGSKA (reference sequence). Trimming stripped 6 bases from V and 2 bases from J, with 13 bases between. This CDR3 has 13 residues.

This clonotype was observed at least ten times. V is TRBV4-1 and J is TRBJ2-7, with 11 nucleotides matching TRBD1. Germline values: CDR1 MGHRA, CDR2 YSYEKL. Trimming at V came to 3 bases and at J to 5 bases, leaving 6 bases not matched to a gene. The CDR3 is 15 residues long. The CDR3 nucleotides read TGCGCCAGCAGCCACTATGGACAGGGGGCCCACGAGCAGTACTTC. It translates to CASSHYGQGAHEQYF.

This clonotype was observed at least ten times. The CDR3: CASSIGTGTYEQYF. The CDR3, as DNA: TGTGCCAGCAGTATAGGGACAGGGACCTACGAGCAGTACTTC. The chain couples TRBV12-3 or TRBV12-4 to TRBJ2-7; 9 nucleotides agree with TRBD1. The V segment lost 5 bases and the J segment 2 bases; nucleotides outside the gene matches: 4. CDR3 length: 14 amino acids.

This clonotype was observed at least ten times. The gene calls are TRBV4-1 and TRBJ1-2; TRBD1 matches 7 bases. With 0 bases clipped from V and 9 bases from J, the junction kept 10 bases outside the gene matches. There are 15 residues in the CDR3. Germline V lookup: CDR1 MGHRA, CDR2 YSYEKL. The DNA of the CDR3 is TGCGCCAGCAGCCAAGATAGGACAGGCCTATTTCGCTACACCTTC. Amino acid sequence: CASSQDRTGLFRYTF.

Comment on this clonotype: A much larger clone lies one base from this, so it may be a read error. V is TRBV7-9 and J is TRBJ2-1; no clear D gene. The CDR3 length is 13 residues. With 5 bases removed from V and 6 bases from J, the gap between germline ends came to 11 bases. From germline, CDR1 is SEHNR and CDR2 FQNEAQ (reference sequence). The CDR3 loop reads CASSPAAGNEQFF. CDR3 bases: TGTGCCAGCAGCCCAGCAGCCGGCAATGAGCAGTTCTTC.

This clonotype came up many times. The rearrangement uses TRBV20-1 and TRBJ2-1; D possibly corresponds to TRBD1 (5 bases). Between the trimmed V and J ends, which lost 2 bases and 2 bases, there was a span of 13 bases. This CDR3 has 15 amino acids. CDR1 and CDR2 from the germline V gene are DFQATT and SNEGSKA (reference sequence). For the CDR3, the DNA is TGCAGTGCTAGACCTCTCGGACAACCCTACAATGAGCAGTTCTTC. Residues: CSARPLGQPYNEQFF.

There are many counts of this clonotype. The chain has TRBV7-2 and TRBJ1-4; D is perhaps TRBD1 (5 bases). Between the trimmed V and J ends, which lost 5 bases and 3 bases, there was a span of 13 bases. CDR1 and CDR2 (germline): SGHTA, FQGNSA. The CDR3 loop spans 15 amino acids. The CDR3: CASSLSWGSNEKLFF. The CDR3, as DNA: TGTGCCAGCAGCCTATCATGGGGGTCTAATGAAAAACTGTTTTTT.

This clonotype was recorded many times. The chain links TRBV9 to TRBJ2-5; D possibly corresponds to TRBD2 (5 bases). The CDR3 runs to 15 residues. Germline CDR1 reads SGDLS; CDR2 reads YYNGEE. Trimming left V 0 bases short and J 2 bases short, with 11 bases between. The CDR3 bases are TGTGCCAGCAGCGTAGAGTCGAGCGGTCAAGAGACCCAGTACTTC. Translating gives CASSVESSGQETQYF.

Ten or more counts support this clonotype. The genes are TRBV29-1 and TRBJ2-1, with 7 bases matching TRBD2. Germline values: CDR1 SQVTM, CDR2 ANQGSEA. V trimming: 5 bases; J trimming: 0 bases; junction bases outside the gene matches: 19. The CDR3 extends over 19 amino acids. The CDR3 sequence: CSVWWGSKASGGSYNEQFF. The CDR3 coding sequence is TGCAGCGTTTGGTGGGGTAGTAAAGCTAGCGGTGGCTCCTACAATGAGCAGTTCTTC.

This clonotype was counted many times. The J gene is TRBJ2-1, the V gene TRBV4-3; D possibly corresponds to TRBD2 (7 bases). This CDR3 comprises 15 residues. V was trimmed by 2 bases and J by 7 bases, leaving 15 bases between them. Germline V CDR1 and CDR2: LGHNA, YSLEER. The CDR3 region has the DNA TGCGCCAGCAGCCAACTGGGGGGGGGCTTTAATGAGCAGTTCTTC. It translates to CASSQLGGGFNEQFF.

This clonotype was seen many times. The CDR3 region is CASSPAGTFTDTQYF. The CDR3 DNA reads TGCGCCAGCAGCCCCGCGGGGACCTTCACAGATACGCAGTATTTT. The V call is TRBV5-1, the J call TRBJ2-3; perhaps TRBD2 as D (6 bases). CDR3 length: 15 amino acids. In germline, CDR1 is SGHRS, CDR2 YFSETQ. The V and J ends lost 4 bases and 2 bases respectively, with 14 bases between them. Combining the CDR3 with reference TRBV5-1 and TRBJ2-3 gives the whole variable domain KAGVTQTPRYLIKTRGQQVTLSCSPISGHRSVSWYQQTPGQGLQFLFEYFSETQRNKGNFPGRFSGRQFSNSRSEMNVSTLELGDSALYLCASSPAGTFTDTQYFGPGTRLTVL.

In its sample, this clonotype was seen many times. The genes are TRBV19 and TRBJ2-2; possibly TRBD2 for D (6 bases). The CDR3 spans 11 residues. Germline V lookup: CDR1 LNHDA, CDR2 SQIVND (reference sequence). Trimming pared 7 bases from V and 8 bases from J, leaving 8 bases between. The CDR3 loop is CASMGRGELFF. CDR3 sequence (DNA): TGTGCCAGTATGGGGAGGGGGGAGCTGTTTTTT.

This clonotype was recorded many times. The chain carries TRBV7-9 and TRBJ2-3; D gene ambiguous. CDR1 SEHNR and CDR2 FQNEAQ come from the germline V gene (reference sequence). This CDR3 has 15 residues. V lost 3 bases, J lost 2 bases, and 12 bases lay in between. The DNA of the CDR3 is TGTGCCAGCAGCTTTGGTGGTTTGGTCACAGATACGCAGTATTTT. This translates into CASSFGGLVTDTQYF.

In its sample, this clonotype ranks as medium-sized. The genes are TRBV29-1 and TRBJ1-5, with 7 bases lining up with TRBD1. The CDR3 runs 13 residues. Germline loops: CDR1 SQVTM, CDR2 ANQGSEA. Trimming at V came to 6 bases and at J to 7 bases, leaving 9 bases not matched to a gene. The DNA of the CDR3 is TGCAGCGTACGAGGGGGCGCAGGGCAGCCCCAGCATTTT. Its protein is CSVRGGAGQPQHF.

As regards this clonotype: A single base separates this from a much larger clone, so it may be a read error. This rearrangement joins TRBV11-2 to TRBJ2-1, with 7 bases identical to TRBD2. The V gene's germline CDR1 is SGHAT and CDR2 FQNNGV. The CDR3 sequence is 13 residues long. The J segment lost 7 bases and the V segment lost 1 base, leaving 1 base of the junction unmatched. The CDR3: CASSLGEGNEQFF. In DNA form, the CDR3 reads TGTGCCAGCAGCTTAGGGGAGGGTAATGAGCAGTTCTTC.

The genes are TRBV24-1 and TRBJ2-7, with 7 nucleotides matching TRBD1. V lost 3 bases and J lost 1; bases outside the gene matches: 8. Germline values: CDR1 KGHDR, CDR2 SFDVKD. The CDR3 spans 16 residues. CDR3 DNA sequence: TGTGCCACCAGTGATACCAAACAGGGGAAATCCTACGAGCAGTACTTC. Translated: CATSDTKQGKSYEQYF.

This rearrangement joins TRBV6-6 to TRBJ2-7; D ambiguous. Trimming shortened V by 4 bases and J by 5 bases, and 9 bases separated the two germline ends. Looked up from germline, CDR1 is MNHNY and CDR2 is SVGAGI (reference sequence). This CDR3 is 12 amino acids long. CDR3 DNA: TGTGCCAGCAGTTCGTCTATACACGAGCAGTACTTC. Its protein product is CASSSSIHEQYF.

The chain joins TRBV28 to TRBJ1-2, with 7 bases fitting TRBD1. CDR1 is MDHEN, CDR2 SYDVKM, per germline. J lost 8 bases, V lost 7 bases, and 10 bases had no gene match. The CDR3 extends over 13 amino acids. CDR3 in DNA: TGTGCCAGCAAGCTAACAGGGGCAGGCGGCTACACCTTC. Its protein is CASKLTGAGGYTF.

This clonotype came up many times. The rearrangement joins TRBV15 to TRBJ2-5; D might be TRBD1 (6 bases). Trimming pared 0 bases from V and 8 bases from J, leaving 13 bases between. Germline V gene sequence: CDR1 LNHNV, CDR2 YYDKDF (reference sequence). This CDR3 region has 14 residues. Here the CDR3 DNA reads TGTGCCACCAGCAGAGATGGGGGCGGAAGTACCCAGTACTTC. Its protein is CATSRDGGGSTQYF.

A word on this clonotype: The junction departs from the called germline gene at one end, perhaps through a read error. V and J are TRBV7-6 and TRBJ2-7; D possibly corresponds to TRBD2 (7 bases). This CDR3 is 15 amino acids long. Looked up from germline, CDR1 is SGHVS and CDR2 is FNYEAQ. In nucleotides, the CDR3 is TGTGCCCGCAGCTCGGCTGGGGGGGGCTACTACGAGCAGTACTTC. Translating it yields CARSSAGGGYYEQYF.

This clonotype was recorded a few times. The chain employs TRBV3-1 and TRBJ2-5; 14 bases line up with TRBD2. From germline, CDR1 is LGHDT and CDR2 YNNKEL (reference sequence). V shed 3 bases, J shed 3 bases, and the junction held 6 bases outside the gene matches. There are 17 residues in the CDR3. The CDR3 bases are TGTGCCAGCAGCCAGGGACTAGCGGGAGTTGCGGAAGAGACCCAGTACTTC. Protein product: CASSQGLAGVAEETQYF.

The sample holds many counts of this clonotype. The chain uses TRBV3-1 and TRBJ2-7; 8 bases fit TRBD2. The germline CDR1 and CDR2 sequences are LGHDT and YNNKEL (reference sequence). There are 15 residues in the CDR3. V lost 5 bases, J lost 3 bases, and 9 bases stayed unmatched. CDR3 sequence (DNA): TGTGCCAGCAGCTCCGGGATAGCGGGATACTACGAGCAGTACTTC. Amino acid sequence: CASSSGIAGYYEQYF.

On this clonotype: This could be a read error, since a much larger clone is one nucleotide away. The chain links TRBV18 to TRBJ2-7, with TRBD1 identical over 11 bases. Germline V gene lookup returns CDR1 KGHSH and CDR2 LQKENI. This CDR3 contains 14 residues. CDR3 sequence: CASSHGQGAMEQCF. The CDR3 DNA reads TGTGCCAGCTCCCACGGACAGGGGGCGATGGAGCAGTGCTTC. Variable domain in full (rest from reference TRBV18 and TRBJ2-7): NAGVMQNPRHLVRRRGQEARLRCSPMKGHSHVYWYRQLPEEGLKFMVYLQKENIIDESGMPKERFSAEFPKEGPSILRIQQVVRGDSAAYFCASSHGQGAMEQCFGPGTRLTVT.